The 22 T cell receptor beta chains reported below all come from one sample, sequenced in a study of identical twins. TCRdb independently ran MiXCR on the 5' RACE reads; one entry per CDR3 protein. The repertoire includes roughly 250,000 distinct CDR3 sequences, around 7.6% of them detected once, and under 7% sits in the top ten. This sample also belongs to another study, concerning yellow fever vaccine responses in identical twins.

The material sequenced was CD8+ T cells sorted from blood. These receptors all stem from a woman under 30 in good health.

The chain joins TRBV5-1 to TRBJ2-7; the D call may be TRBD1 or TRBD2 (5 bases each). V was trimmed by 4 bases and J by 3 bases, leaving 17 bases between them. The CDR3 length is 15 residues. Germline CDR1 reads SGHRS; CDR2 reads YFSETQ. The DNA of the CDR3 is TGCGCCAGCAGCCTCCAACGGGGCAGCCACTACGAGCAGTACTTC. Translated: CASSLQRGSHYEQYF.

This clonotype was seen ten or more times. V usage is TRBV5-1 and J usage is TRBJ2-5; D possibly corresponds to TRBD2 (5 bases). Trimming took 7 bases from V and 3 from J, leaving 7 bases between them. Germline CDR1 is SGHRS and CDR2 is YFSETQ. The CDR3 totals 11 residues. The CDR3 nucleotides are TGCGCCAGCTTCGGGGAAGAGACCCAGTACTTC. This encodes CASFGEETQYF.

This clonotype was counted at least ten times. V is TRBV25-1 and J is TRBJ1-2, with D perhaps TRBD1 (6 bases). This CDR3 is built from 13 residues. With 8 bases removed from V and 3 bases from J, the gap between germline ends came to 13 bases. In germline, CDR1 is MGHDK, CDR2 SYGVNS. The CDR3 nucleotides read TGTGCCAGCTGGGGTCACAGGGACTATGGCTACACCTTC. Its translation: CASWGHRDYGYTF.

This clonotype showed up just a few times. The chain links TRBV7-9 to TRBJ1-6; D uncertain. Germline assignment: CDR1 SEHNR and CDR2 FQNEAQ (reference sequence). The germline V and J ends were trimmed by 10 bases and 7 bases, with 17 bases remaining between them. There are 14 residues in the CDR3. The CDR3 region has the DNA TGTGCCAACCCGACACTTTACAAAAATTCACCCCTCCACTTT. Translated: CANPTLYKNSPLHF.

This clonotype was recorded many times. In DNA, the CDR3 is TGTGCCAGCAGCTTTCGACGGGAGAACACCGGGGAGCTGTTTTTT. It yields the protein CASSFRRENTGELFF. The rearrangement joins TRBV7-8 to TRBJ2-2, with a weak D call TRBD2 (5 bases). Trimming took off 3 bases at V and 1 base at J, with 9 bases between the two ends. This CDR3 is built from 15 residues. Germline V gene data show CDR1 as SGHVS and CDR2 as FQNEAQ.

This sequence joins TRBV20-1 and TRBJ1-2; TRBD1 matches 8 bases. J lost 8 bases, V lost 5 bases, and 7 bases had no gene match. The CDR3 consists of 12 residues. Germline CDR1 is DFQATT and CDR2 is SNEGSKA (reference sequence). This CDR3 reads CSAGQGGGGYTF. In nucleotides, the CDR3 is TGCAGTGCTGGACAGGGAGGGGGCGGCTACACCTTC.

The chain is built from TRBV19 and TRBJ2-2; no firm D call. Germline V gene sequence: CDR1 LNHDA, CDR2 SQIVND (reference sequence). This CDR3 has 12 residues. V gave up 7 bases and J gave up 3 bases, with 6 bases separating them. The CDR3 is CASIKDTGELFF. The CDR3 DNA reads TGTGCCAGTATAAAGGACACCGGGGAGCTGTTTTTT.

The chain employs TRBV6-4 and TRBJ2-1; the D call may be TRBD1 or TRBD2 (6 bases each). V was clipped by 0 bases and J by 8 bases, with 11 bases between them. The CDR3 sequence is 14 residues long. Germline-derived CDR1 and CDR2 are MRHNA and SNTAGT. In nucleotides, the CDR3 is TGTGCCAGCAGTGACTCGATGGGGGGCGATGAGCAGTTCTTC. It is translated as CASSDSMGGDEQFF.

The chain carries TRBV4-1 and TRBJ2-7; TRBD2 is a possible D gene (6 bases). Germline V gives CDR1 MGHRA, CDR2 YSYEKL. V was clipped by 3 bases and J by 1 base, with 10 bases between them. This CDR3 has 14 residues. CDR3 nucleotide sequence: TGCGCCAGCAGCCACCAGGAGGGGTCCTACGAGCAGTACTTC. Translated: CASSHQEGSYEQYF.

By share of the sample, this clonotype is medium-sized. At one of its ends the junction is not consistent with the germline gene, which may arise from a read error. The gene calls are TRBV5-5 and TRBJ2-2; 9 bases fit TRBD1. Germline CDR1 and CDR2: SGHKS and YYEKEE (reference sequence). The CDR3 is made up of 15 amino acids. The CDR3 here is CASSKGTGNPGELFF. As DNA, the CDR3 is TGTGCCAGCAGCAAAGGGACAGGGAACCCCGGGGAGCTGTTTTTT.

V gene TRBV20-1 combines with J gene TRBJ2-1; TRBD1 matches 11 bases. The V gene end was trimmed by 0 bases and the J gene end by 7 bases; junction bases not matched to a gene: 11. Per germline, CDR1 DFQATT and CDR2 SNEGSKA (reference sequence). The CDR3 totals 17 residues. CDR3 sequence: CSARDPGQGVSGNEQFF. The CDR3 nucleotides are TGCAGTGCTAGAGATCCGGGACAGGGGGTATCAGGGAATGAGCAGTTCTTC.

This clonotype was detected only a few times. This chain's CDR3 is CASSRSSGDYYNEQFF. In DNA form, the CDR3 reads TGTGCCAGCAGCAGATCTAGCGGGGATTACTACAATGAGCAGTTCTTC. J is TRBJ2-1 and V is TRBV7-6; 9 positions agree with TRBD2. Germline CDR1 reads SGHVS; CDR2 reads FNYEAQ. The V gene end was trimmed by 5 bases and the J gene end by 3 bases; junction bases not matched to a gene: 8. The CDR3 length is 16 residues.

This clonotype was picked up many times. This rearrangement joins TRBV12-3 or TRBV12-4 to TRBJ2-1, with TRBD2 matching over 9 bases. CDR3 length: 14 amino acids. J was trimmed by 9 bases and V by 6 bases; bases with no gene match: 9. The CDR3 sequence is CASSDSGSRGEQFF. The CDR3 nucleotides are TGTGCCAGCAGCGATAGCGGGAGTAGGGGTGAGCAGTTCTTC.

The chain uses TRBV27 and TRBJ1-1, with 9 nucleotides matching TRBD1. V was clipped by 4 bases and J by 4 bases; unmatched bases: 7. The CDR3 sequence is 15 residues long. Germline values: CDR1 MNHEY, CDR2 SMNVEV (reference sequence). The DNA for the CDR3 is TGTGCCAGCAGTTCCCCGGGACAGGGCTCCACTGAAGCTTTCTTT. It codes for CASSSPGQGSTEAFF.

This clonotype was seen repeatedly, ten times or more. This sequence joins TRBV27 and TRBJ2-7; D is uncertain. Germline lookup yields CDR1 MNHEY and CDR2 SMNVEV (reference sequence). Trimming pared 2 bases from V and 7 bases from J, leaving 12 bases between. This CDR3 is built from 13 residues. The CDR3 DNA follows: TGTGCCAGCAGTTTAGCCCTCAGTGGTGAGCAGTACTTC. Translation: CASSLALSGEQYF.

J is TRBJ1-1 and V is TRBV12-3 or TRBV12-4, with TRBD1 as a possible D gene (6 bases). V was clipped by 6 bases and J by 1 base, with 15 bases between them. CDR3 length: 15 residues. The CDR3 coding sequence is TGTGCCAGCAGAGCAACAGGGTTGTCGAACACTGAAGCTTTCTTT. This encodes CASRATGLSNTEAFF.

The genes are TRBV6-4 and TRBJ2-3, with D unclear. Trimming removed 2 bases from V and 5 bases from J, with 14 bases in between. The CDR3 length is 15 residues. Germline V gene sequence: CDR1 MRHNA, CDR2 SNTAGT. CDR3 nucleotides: TGTGCCAGCAGTGACGGCCAGGATGGCGGAGATACGCAGTATTTT. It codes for CASSDGQDGGDTQYF.

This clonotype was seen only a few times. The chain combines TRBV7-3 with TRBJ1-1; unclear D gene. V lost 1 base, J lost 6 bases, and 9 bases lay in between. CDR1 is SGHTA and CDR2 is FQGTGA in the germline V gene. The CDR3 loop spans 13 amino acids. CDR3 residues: CASSLNGPAEAFF. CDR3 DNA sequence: TGTGCCAGCAGCTTAAATGGTCCAGCTGAAGCTTTCTTT.

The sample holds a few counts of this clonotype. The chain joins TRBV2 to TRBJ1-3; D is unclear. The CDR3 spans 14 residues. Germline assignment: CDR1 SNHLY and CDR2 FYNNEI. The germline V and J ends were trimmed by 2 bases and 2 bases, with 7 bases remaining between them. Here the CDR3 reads CASSEWEAGNTIYF. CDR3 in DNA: TGTGCCAGCAGTGAATGGGAGGCTGGAAACACCATATATTTT. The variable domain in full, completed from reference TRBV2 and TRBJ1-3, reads EPEVTQTPSHQVTQMGQEVILRCVPISNHLYFYWYRQILGQKVEFLVSFYNNEISEKSEIFDDQFSVERPDGSNFTLKIRSTKLEDSAMYFCASSEWEAGNTIYFGEGSWLTVV.

The CDR3 loop reads CASSGKTDFHGYTF. The CDR3 DNA reads as TGCGCCAGCAGCGGAAAGACAGACTTCCATGGCTACACCTTC. The chain carries TRBV4-1 and TRBJ1-2; D is perhaps TRBD1 (5 bases). The V end was cut by 5 bases, the J end by 6 bases, with 16 bases between. The CDR3 is made up of 14 amino acids. Germline CDR1 and CDR2: MGHRA and YSYEKL.

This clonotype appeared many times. The CDR3 coding sequence is TGTGCCAGCAGTTTCGAAGGGGTTTATGGCTACACCTTC. As protein: CASSFEGVYGYTF. J is TRBJ1-2 and V is TRBV12-3 or TRBV12-4; D possibly corresponds to TRBD1 (5 bases). The CDR3 loop spans 13 amino acids. With 3 bases removed from V and 5 bases from J, the gap between germline ends came to 10 bases.

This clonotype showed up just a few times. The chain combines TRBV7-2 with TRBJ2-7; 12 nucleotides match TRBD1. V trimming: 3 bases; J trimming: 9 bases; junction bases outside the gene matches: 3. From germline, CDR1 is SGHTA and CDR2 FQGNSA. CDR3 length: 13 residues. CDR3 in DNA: TGTGCCAGCAGCTTGGGGACAGGGGGCGGGCAGTACGTC. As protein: CASSLGTGGGQYV.